The 23 T cell receptor beta chains given below trace back to one sample, sequenced in a study of cytomegalovirus exposure and HLA in healthy donors. Use of 60 Vbeta and 13 Jbeta primers characterized the PCR. Only in-frame clones appear in the TCRdb table, and some are missing; sequencing was by immunoSEQ multiplex PCR. The sample shows some 200,000 clones, 80% to 85% of them seen only once. Input material: PBMCs. The receptor set was obtained from a woman younger than 30 in good health and CMV-seronegative.

J is TRBJ2-7 and V is TRBV5-5; 14 bases align to TRBD2. The CDR3 is 16 residues long. CDR1 is SGHKS and CDR2 is YYEKEE in the germline V gene (reference sequence). The V gene end was trimmed by 4 bases and the J gene end by 9 bases; junction bases not matched to a gene: 12. As DNA, the CDR3 is TGTGCCAGCAGCCGGGGACTAGCGGGAGTTTTCCCTAGGCAGTACGTC. This gives the protein CASSRGLAGVFPRQYV.

CDR3 protein: CASSPRVESNQPQHF. CDR3 in DNA: TGTGCCAGCTCACCGAGGGTGGAGAGCAATCAGCCCCAGCATTTT. The chain uses TRBV18 and TRBJ1-5, with unresolved D. This CDR3 is 15 amino acids long. Trimming shortened V by 3 bases and J by 1 base, and 10 bases separated the two germline ends. The V gene's germline CDR1 is KGHSH and CDR2 LQKENI.

The rearrangement uses TRBV29-1 and TRBJ2-1; 8 bases agree with TRBD2. The J segment lost 9 bases and the V segment lost 6 bases, leaving 13 bases of the junction unmatched. The CDR3 is 14 amino acids. Per germline, CDR1 SQVTM and CDR2 ANQGSEA. The CDR3 coding sequence is TGCAGCGTGGGGACCCTGCTAGCGGGTGGTGAGCAGTTCTTC. Translation: CSVGTLLAGGEQFF.

V and J are TRBV10-3 and TRBJ2-2, with a possible D match to TRBD1 (5 bases). V lost 4 bases to trimming and J lost 4 bases, with 7 bases between them. The CDR3 spans 13 residues. Germline assignment: CDR1 ENHRY and CDR2 SYGVKD. This chain's CDR3 is CAISARATGELFF. The CDR3 DNA sequence: TGTGCCATCAGTGCCAGGGCCACCGGGGAGCTGTTTTTT.

The V and J genes are TRBV28 and TRBJ2-2, with D perhaps TRBD1 (5 bases). Looked up from germline, CDR1 is MDHEN and CDR2 is SYDVKM. The CDR3 totals 15 residues. Trimming pared 6 bases from V and 1 base from J, leaving 12 bases between. In nucleotides, the CDR3 is TGTGCCAGCAGGGTTAGGCAGGGGAACACCGGGGAGCTGTTTTTT. This encodes CASRVRQGNTGELFF.

This chain connects TRBV2 to TRBJ2-7, with TRBD2 matching over 10 bases. Germline CDR1 SNHLY, CDR2 FYNNEI. The V segment lost 5 bases and the J segment 2 bases; nucleotides outside the gene matches: 3. There are 14 residues in the CDR3. The DNA for the CDR3 is TGTGCCAGCAGTTGGACTAGCGGACCCTACGAGCAGTACGTC. Encoded protein: CASSWTSGPYEQYV.

To note about this clone: The sample contains more than one DNA sequence encoding this CDR3. This chain connects TRBV11-3 to TRBJ1-4; D call uncertain. Germline CDR1 SGHNT, CDR2 YENEEA. CDR3 size: 12 residues. The germline V and J ends were trimmed by 6 bases and 6 bases, with 8 bases remaining between them. Here the CDR3 reads CASSAVYEKLFF. For the CDR3, the DNA is TGTGCCAGCAGTGCGGTTTATGAAAAACTGTTTTTT.

This clone was seen more than once but under ten times. The gene calls are TRBV28 and TRBJ2-7, with D uncertain. The CDR3 runs to 11 residues. The germline V and J ends were trimmed by 5 bases and 2 bases, with 4 bases remaining between them. The germline CDR1 and CDR2 sequences are MDHEN and SYDVKM. CDR3 nucleotide sequence: TGTGCCAGCAGTCCGGCCTACGAGCAGTACTTC. Amino acids: CASSPAYEQYF.

The chain employs TRBV2 and TRBJ1-1; 9 bases line up with TRBD1. This CDR3 comprises 13 residues. The V gene's germline CDR1 is SNHLY and CDR2 FYNNEI. With 7 bases clipped from V and 3 bases from J, the junction kept 3 bases outside the gene matches. The chain's CDR3 is CASNRGRDTEAFF. The CDR3 nucleotides are TGTGCCAGCAACAGGGGGCGCGACACTGAAGCTTTCTTT. The whole variable domain, filled in from reference TRBV2 and TRBJ1-1, reads EPEVTQTPSHQVTQMGQEVILRCVPISNHLYFYWYRQILGQKVEFLVSFYNNEISEKSEIFDDQFSVERPDGSNFTLKIRSTKLEDSAMYFCASNRGRDTEAFFGQGTRLTVV.

The chain employs TRBV4-1 and TRBJ1-3; possible D gene TRBD1, 6 bases. CDR1 and CDR2 from the germline V gene are MGHRA and YSYEKL. CDR3 size: 14 residues. V lost 4 bases and J 2 bases, leaving 9 bases between the germline ends. Here the CDR3 reads CASSLQGTGNTIYF. As DNA, the CDR3 is TGCGCCAGCAGCCTACAGGGTACTGGAAACACCATATATTTT.

This chain uses TRBV27 with TRBJ2-1; 8 bases are shared with TRBD2. CDR3 length equals 15 residues. Germline lookup yields CDR1 MNHEY and CDR2 SMNVEV (reference sequence). The junction had 7 bases not matched to a gene; V was cut back by 4 bases and J by 5 bases. The CDR3 spells CASSSEREKDNEQFF. For the CDR3, the DNA is TGTGCCAGCAGTTCTGAGCGGGAGAAGGACAATGAGCAGTTCTTC.

J is TRBJ2-2 and V is TRBV9, with TRBD2 matching over 8 bases. With V trimmed by 3 bases and J by 8 bases, 6 bases remained unmatched. Per germline, CDR1 SGDLS and CDR2 YYNGEE. This CDR3 spans 14 amino acids. CDR3 bases: TGTGCCAGCAGCGCCCCGGGGGGGGCTGGGGAGCTGTTTTTT. This sequence encodes CASSAPGGAGELFF.

V is TRBV2 and J is TRBJ1-6; D gene unclear. CDR1 is SNHLY and CDR2 is FYNNEI in the germline V gene. CDR3 length: 15 amino acids. V was trimmed by 1 base and J by 7 bases, leaving 11 bases between them. This CDR3 reads CASSEGSRLNSPLHF. The CDR3 region has the DNA TGTGCCAGCAGTGAAGGCTCCAGGCTGAATTCACCCCTCCACTTT.

V usage is TRBV10-3 and J usage is TRBJ2-1; a possible D gene is TRBD2 (6 bases). The germline CDR1 and CDR2 sequences are ENHRY and SYGVKD. The CDR3 has 14 amino acids. Trimming pared 2 bases from V and 5 bases from J, leaving 10 bases between. In DNA form, the CDR3 reads TGTGCCATCAGTGAGGGACTACCTAACAATGAGCAGTTCTTC. Translation: CAISEGLPNNEQFF.

The chain recombines TRBV7-9 with TRBJ2-7; 7 bases match TRBD1. Germline lookup yields CDR1 SEHNR and CDR2 FQNEAQ (reference sequence). This CDR3 spans 15 amino acids. J gave up 3 bases and V 5 bases, and 10 bases lay outside the gene matches. DNA for the CDR3: TGTGCCAGCAGCCTACCCACAGGGGTGTACTACGAGCAGTACTTC. Translating it yields CASSLPTGVYYEQYF. The whole variable domain, remainder taken from reference TRBV7-9 and TRBJ2-7, is DTGVSQNPRHKITKRGQNVTFRCDPISEHNRLYWYRQTLGQGPEFLTYFQNEAQLEKSRLLSDRFSAERPKGSFSTLEIQRTEQGDSAMYLCASSLPTGVYYEQYFGPGTRLTVT.

The V gene is TRBV29-1, the J gene TRBJ2-1; 11 positions agree with TRBD2. Germline V gene data show CDR1 as SQVTM and CDR2 as ANQGSEA. With 6 bases clipped from V and 11 bases from J, the junction kept 12 bases outside the gene matches. The CDR3 is 14 residues long. Here the CDR3 DNA reads TGCAGCGTCTTCCCTGCTAGCGGGAGGTTCAAGCAGTTCTTC. Its translation: CSVFPASGRFKQFF.

The chain carries TRBV5-4 and TRBJ2-5, with D possibly matching TRBD2 (6 bases). CDR1 and CDR2 from the germline V gene are SGHNT and YYREEE (reference sequence). Trimming shortened V by 5 bases and J by 5 bases, and 25 bases separated the two germline ends. The CDR3 runs to 17 residues. In DNA form, the CDR3 reads TGTGCCAGCAGTTCGGACTACGCTAGTGGGGGAAAGGAGACCCAGTACTTC. Residues: CASSSDYASGGKETQYF.

The V call is TRBV7-8, the J call TRBJ2-7, with 7 bases that match TRBD2. The CDR3 is made up of 14 amino acids. Germline V gene sequence: CDR1 SGHVS, CDR2 FQNEAQ. J gave up 5 bases and V 0 bases, and 4 bases lay outside the gene matches. The CDR3 bases are TGTGCCAGCAGCTTAGCGCTGGGAGGGGACGAGCAGTACGTC. Protein product: CASSLALGGDEQYV.

The DNA of the CDR3 is TGCGCCAGCAGCCCCTTACCCTCCGGGACTACCTTCCAAGAGACCCAGTACTTC. Translating gives CASSPLPSGTTFQETQYF. The chain uses TRBV4-1 and TRBJ2-5; 7 nucleotides agree with TRBD2. The CDR3 has 18 amino acids. V was pared by 4 bases and J by 1 base, with 15 bases of the junction left unmatched. Germline CDR1 reads MGHRA; CDR2 reads YSYEKL.

The chain employs TRBV7-2 and TRBJ2-2, with TRBD2 matching 13 bases. Germline CDR1 is SGHTA and CDR2 is FQGNSA. The V and J ends lost 11 bases and 4 bases, in that order; junction bases with no gene match: 7. The CDR3 is made up of 15 amino acids. The CDR3 is CASGLAGESTGELFF. The DNA of the CDR3 is TGTGCCTCCGGACTAGCGGGAGAAAGCACCGGGGAGCTGTTTTTT.

V gene TRBV2 combines with J gene TRBJ2-1, with D possibly matching TRBD1 (6 bases). V was shortened by 4 bases and J by 7 bases, with 17 bases between the two germline ends. CDR1 and CDR2 from the germline V gene are SNHLY and FYNNEI. The CDR3 has 15 amino acids. CDR3 region: CASSGGPWGWNEQFF. The CDR3 region has the DNA TGTGCCAGCAGTGGGGGGCCCTGGGGTTGGAATGAGCAGTTCTTC.

The V call is TRBV6-5, the J call TRBJ1-6, with 7 bases that match TRBD1. J was trimmed by 11 bases and V by 0 bases; bases with no gene match: 4. This CDR3 comprises 14 residues. Germline-derived CDR1 and CDR2 are MNHEY and SVGAGI. The DNA of the CDR3 is TGTGCCAGCAGTTACTCGACAGGGAGAGCACCCCTCCACTTT. Amino acid sequence: CASSYSTGRAPLHF.

The CDR3 protein is CASSFQGGNEQYV. CDR3 coding DNA: TGTGCCAGCAGCTTTCAGGGAGGGAACGAGCAGTACGTC. The V call is TRBV5-4, the J call TRBJ2-7, with 7 bases lining up with TRBD2. J lost 5 bases, V lost 2 bases, and 4 bases had no gene match. The length of the CDR3 is 13 residues. Germline V gene data show CDR1 as SGHNT and CDR2 as YYREEE (reference sequence).